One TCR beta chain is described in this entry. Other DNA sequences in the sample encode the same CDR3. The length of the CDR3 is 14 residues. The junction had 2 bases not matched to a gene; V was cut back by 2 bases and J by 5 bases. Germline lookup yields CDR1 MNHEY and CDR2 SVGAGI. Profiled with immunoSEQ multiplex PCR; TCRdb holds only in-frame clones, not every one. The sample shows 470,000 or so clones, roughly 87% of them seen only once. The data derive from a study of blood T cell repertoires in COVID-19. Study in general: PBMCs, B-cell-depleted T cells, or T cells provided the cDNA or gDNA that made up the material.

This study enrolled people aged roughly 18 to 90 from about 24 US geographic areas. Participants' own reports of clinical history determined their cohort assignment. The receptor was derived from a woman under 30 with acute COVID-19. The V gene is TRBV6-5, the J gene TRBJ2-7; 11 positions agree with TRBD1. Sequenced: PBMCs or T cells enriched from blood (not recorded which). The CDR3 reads CASSYRDRGDEQYF. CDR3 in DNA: TGTGCCAGCAGTTACCGGGACAGGGGGGACGAGCAGTACTTC.